This T cell receptor beta chain was sequenced in a study of CDR3 diversity in severe acne. Using its own MiXCR run on the PCR reads, TCRdb lists one record per CDR3 protein. Of 90,000 or so distinct CDR3 sequences listed, roughly half are singletons. This CDR3 contains 18 residues. The germline V and J ends were trimmed by 1 base and 2 bases, with 20 bases remaining between them. Germline V gives CDR1 LGHNA, CDR2 YNFKEQ. This clonotype was detected ten times or more. The sequence was collected from a male donor in good health, serving as a control. The sequencing input was blood. V usage is TRBV4-2 and J usage is TRBJ1-2; tentative D call: TRBD1 (5 bases). The CDR3 is CASSQVRMWGYGNYGYTF. CDR3 sequence (DNA): TGTGCCAGCAGCCAAGTACGTATGTGGGGGTACGGAAACTATGGCTACACCTTC.